One sample yielded the 16 T cell receptor beta chains listed below, sequenced in a study of beta chain features in type 1 diabetes. These receptors are not linked to any known antigen. Findings of the study overall: Across all four CD4+ subsets, people with type 1 diabetes showed modestly shorter TCRB CDR3s.

The study reverse transcribed the entire isolated RNA, so it sequenced expressed TCRB transcripts. Only in-frame clones appear in the TCRdb table, and some are missing; sequencing was by immunoSEQ multiplex PCR. This table holds about 160,000 clones, 7.5% to 9.5% found once. The sample taken for sequencing was central memory CD4+ T cells from blood. These receptor sequences come from a young woman with type 1 diabetes.

V gene TRBV7-2 combines with J gene TRBJ2-1, with a weak D call TRBD2 (6 bases). V was cut by 1 base and J by 9 bases, with 19 bases left in between. This CDR3 has 16 residues. CDR1 and CDR2 from the germline V gene are SGHTA and FQGNSA. The chain's CDR3 is CASSLDSPRNGGEQFF. CDR3 sequence (DNA): TGTGCCAGCAGCTTAGACTCACCCAGAAACGGGGGTGAGCAGTTCTTC.

The rearrangement uses TRBV5-4 and TRBJ1-1; 9 positions agree with TRBD1. CDR3 length: 15 residues. The germline V gene has CDR1 SGHNT and CDR2 YYREEE (reference sequence). V lost 4 bases and J lost 5; bases outside the gene matches: 9. As DNA, the CDR3 is TGTGCCAGCAGCCACCCCCGGACAGGGGAAACTGAAGCTTTCTTT. Its protein product is CASSHPRTGETEAFF.

The V gene is TRBV15, the J gene TRBJ2-1, with 9 bases lining up with TRBD1. The CDR3 sequence is 14 residues long. Trimming took 5 bases from V and 9 from J; bases not matched to a gene: 8. Germline V gene lookup returns CDR1 LNHNV and CDR2 YYDKDF (reference sequence). The CDR3 loop is CATSDHRQGVEQFF. The CDR3 DNA reads TGTGCCACCAGCGACCACCGACAGGGGGTTGAGCAGTTCTTC.

This clone has just a few counts. This sequence joins TRBV5-1 and TRBJ2-5, with D tentatively TRBD1 (5 bases). In germline, CDR1 is SGHRS, CDR2 YFSETQ. The CDR3 runs 16 residues. Trimming removed 4 bases from V and 5 bases from J, with 21 bases in between. CDR3 bases: TGCGCCAGCAGCCAGGGCCAGCCGACGTCTCGGGAGACCCAGTACTTC. Protein: CASSQGQPTSRETQYF.

The chain joins TRBV7-3 to TRBJ1-2, with 9 bases aligning to TRBD1. CDR3 length equals 12 residues. V lost 5 bases, J lost 8 bases, and 3 bases stayed unmatched. The V gene's germline CDR1 is SGHTA and CDR2 FQGTGA. The CDR3 spells CASSLTGGGYTF. DNA of the CDR3: TGTGCCAGCAGCCTCACAGGGGGCGGCTACACCTTC.

The chain is built from TRBV27 and TRBJ2-7, with D possibly matching TRBD2 (6 bases). V lost 4 bases and J lost 0, with 13 bases in between. This CDR3 region has 15 residues. The germline V gene encodes CDR1 MNHEY and CDR2 SMNVEV (reference sequence). The CDR3 DNA reads TGTGCCAGCAGTTCCCAGGGACTTAGCTCCTACGAGCAGTACTTC. This gives the protein CASSSQGLSSYEQYF.

This sequence joins TRBV25-1 and TRBJ2-2; 7 nucleotides line up with TRBD2. Germline assignment: CDR1 MGHDK and CDR2 SYGVNS. J was trimmed by 4 bases and V by 6 bases; bases with no gene match: 14. The CDR3 totals 17 residues. The CDR3 bases are TGTGCCAGCAGCCGAAGGTTAGCGGGTGATCGCACCGGGGAGCTGTTTTTT. Translating gives CASSRRLAGDRTGELFF. The full variable domain, completed using reference TRBV25-1 and TRBJ2-2, is EADIYQTPRYLVIGTGKKITLECSQTMGHDKMYWYQQDPGMELHLIHYSYGVNSTEKGDLSSESTVSRIRTEHFPLTLESARPSHTSQYLCASSRRLAGDRTGELFFGEGSRLTVL.

The chain employs TRBV29-1 and TRBJ2-3, with 8 nucleotides matching TRBD2. Germline assignment: CDR1 SQVTM and CDR2 ANQGSEA. The CDR3 is 17 amino acids. The V gene end was trimmed by 4 bases and the J gene end by 1 base; junction bases not matched to a gene: 13. CDR3 DNA: TGCAGCGTTGCCCTAGAGCGGGAGAGGGCTGGCACAGATACGCAGTATTTT. This codes for CSVALERERAGTDTQYF.

This clone was observed a few times. The rearrangement joins TRBV11-3 to TRBJ2-1; 8 bases align to TRBD1. Germline CDR1 is SGHNT and CDR2 is YENEEA. The junction had 7 bases not matched to a gene; V was cut back by 1 base and J by 8 bases. The length of the CDR3 is 15 residues. CDR3 sequence: CASSLGGGQGDEQFF. The CDR3 nucleotides are TGTGCCAGCAGCTTAGGGGGCGGACAGGGCGATGAGCAGTTCTTC. Combining the CDR3 with reference TRBV11-3 and TRBJ2-1 gives the whole variable domain EAGVVQSPRYKIIEKKQPVAFWCNPISGHNTLYWYLQNLGQGPELLIRYENEEAVDDSQLPKDRFSAERLKGVDSTLKIQPAELGDSAVYLCASSLGGGQGDEQFFGPGTRLTVL.

The chain links TRBV7-9 to TRBJ2-7; 13 bases are shared with TRBD2. V lost 5 bases to trimming and J lost 3 bases; unmatched junction nucleotides: 7. This CDR3 is built from 16 residues. Germline assignment: CDR1 SEHNR and CDR2 FQNEAQ (reference sequence). The CDR3 nucleotides read TGTGCCAGCAGCCCAAGACTAGCGGGAGGTGGCTACGAGCAGTACTTC. Its translation: CASSPRLAGGGYEQYF.

This clone was found a few times. The chain links TRBV5-1 to TRBJ1-4; D possibly corresponds to TRBD1 (6 bases). Germline V gene lookup returns CDR1 SGHRS and CDR2 YFSETQ. The CDR3 extends over 15 amino acids. With 2 bases removed from V and 8 bases from J, the gap between germline ends came to 16 bases. The CDR3 loop reads CASSFQGTLGEKLFF. CDR3 nucleotide sequence: TGCGCCAGCAGCTTCCAGGGGACCCTGGGGGAAAAACTGTTTTTT.

V gene TRBV5-6 combines with J gene TRBJ1-1; TRBD1 agrees at 8 bases. The CDR3 spans 15 residues. Germline CDR1 is SGHDT and CDR2 is YYEEEE. V was pared by 0 bases and J by 6 bases, with 7 bases of the junction left unmatched. CDR3 region: CASSLGDRRRPEAFF. CDR3 coding DNA: TGTGCCAGCAGCTTGGGGGACAGGCGGAGACCTGAAGCTTTCTTT.

The table lists this clone with a few counts. The rearrangement links TRBV11-2 to TRBJ2-5; a possible D gene is TRBD1 (6 bases). The CDR3 extends over 15 amino acids. V lost 4 bases, J lost 0 bases, and 12 bases lay in between. Germline CDR1 is SGHAT and CDR2 is FQNNGV. CDR3 region: CASSYRDTHQETQYF. CDR3 DNA: TGTGCCAGCAGCTATAGGGACACACACCAAGAGACCCAGTACTTC.

This clone occurred many times. The rearrangement links TRBV29-1 to TRBJ1-2; 7 positions agree with TRBD1. The ends lost 1 base at V and 7 bases at J; junction bases unmatched: 3. Per the germline V gene, CDR1 is SQVTM and CDR2 is ANQGSEA. The CDR3 is 12 residues long. In DNA form, the CDR3 reads TGCAGCGTTGAAGGGTCAGGGGGTGGCTACACCTTC. This sequence encodes CSVEGSGGGYTF.

The chain uses TRBV30 and TRBJ1-5; TRBD1 might be the D (5 bases). The CDR3 extends over 14 amino acids. Trimming shortened V by 1 base and J by 0 bases, and 7 bases separated the two germline ends. CDR1 is GTSNPN, CDR2 SVGIG, per germline (reference sequence). The CDR3 nucleotides are TGTGCCTGGAGTGGACAGTTTAGCAATCAGCCCCAGCATTTT. It yields the protein CAWSGQFSNQPQHF.

This clone was recorded a few times. The rearrangement joins TRBV28 to TRBJ2-7, with TRBD1 as a possible D gene (6 bases). Between the trimmed V and J ends, which lost 6 bases and 3 bases, there was a span of 18 bases. The CDR3 is 15 residues long. CDR1 is MDHEN and CDR2 is SYDVKM in the germline V gene. This CDR3 is CASSSTGRANYEQYF. CDR3 nucleotides: TGTGCCAGCAGCTCGACAGGCCGAGCGAACTACGAGCAGTACTTC.